This T cell receptor beta chain is from a study of OX40 agonist ivuxolimab in advanced cancers. Study-level information: The group had a mean age of 60 years, ranged from 23 to 79, and was 80% to 85% male. Prior anti-PD-1, anti-PD-L1 or anti-CTLA-4 therapy was allowed; roughly 40% had some. Study conclusions and caveats: Antigen targets of the expanded peripheral T cells went undetermined.

The data were produced by immunoSEQ multiplex PCR, yet TCRdb's version contains in-frame clones alone and is incomplete. The sample lists tens of thousands of clones, roughly 90% seen once, with 18% in the top ten. Note on this clone: Its antigen is undetermined. A junction boundary mismatches the germline segment, possibly from a read error.

Germline CDR1 reads DFQATT; CDR2 reads SNEGSKA (reference sequence). CDR3 length: 11 amino acids. The receptor's source is an adult with an advanced solid tumor such as melanoma, head and neck, liver or kidney cancer. The input for sequencing was CD4+ or CD8+ T cells sorted from blood, taken in a trial of the OX40 agonist ivuxolimab. V gene TRBV20-1 combines with J gene TRBJ1-2; D gene uncertain. The CDR3 region is CVYISHDGYTF. The CDR3 coding sequence is TGTGTCTACATATCTCACGATGGCTACACCTTC.